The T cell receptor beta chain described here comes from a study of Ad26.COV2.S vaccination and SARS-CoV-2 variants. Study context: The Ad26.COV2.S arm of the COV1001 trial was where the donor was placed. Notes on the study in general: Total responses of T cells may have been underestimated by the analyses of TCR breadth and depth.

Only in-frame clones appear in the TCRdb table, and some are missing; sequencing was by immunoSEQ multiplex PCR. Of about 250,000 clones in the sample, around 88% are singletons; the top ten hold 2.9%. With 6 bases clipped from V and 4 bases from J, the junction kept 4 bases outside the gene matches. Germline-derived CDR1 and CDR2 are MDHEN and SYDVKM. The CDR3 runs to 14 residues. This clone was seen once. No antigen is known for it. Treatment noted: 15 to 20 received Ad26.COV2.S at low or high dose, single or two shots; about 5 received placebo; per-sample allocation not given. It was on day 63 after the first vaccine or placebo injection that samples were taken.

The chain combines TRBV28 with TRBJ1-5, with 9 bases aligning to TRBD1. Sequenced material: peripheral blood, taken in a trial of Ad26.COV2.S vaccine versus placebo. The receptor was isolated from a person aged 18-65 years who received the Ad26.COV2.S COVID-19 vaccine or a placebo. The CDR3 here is CASREDRGNQPQHF. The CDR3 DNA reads TGTGCCAGCAGGGAGGACAGGGGTAATCAGCCCCAGCATTTT.